The 3 T cell receptor beta chains listed next were all sequenced from one sample in a study of radiation and T cells in renal cell carcinoma. The method was immunoSEQ multiplex PCR; TCRdb's version includes in-frame clones alone and lacks a portion of them. The table lists some 120,000 clones, roughly four fifths of them singletons. Noted time point: blood 2 weeks post-SBRT. Treatment here: 15 Gy SBRT to primary tumor, nephrectomy 4 weeks later. The material sequenced was blood, taken from a patient whose treatment included radiotherapy and nephrectomy. The source is a woman aged 60-75 years with renal cell carcinoma.

The chain uses TRBV9 and TRBJ2-1; 8 positions match TRBD1. The CDR3 is made up of 15 amino acids. V gave up 3 bases and J gave up 6 bases; unmatched junction bases: 8. CDR1 and CDR2 (germline): SGDLS, YYNGEE. The CDR3 sequence: CASSAPQGAGNEQFF. CDR3 sequence (DNA): TGTGCCAGCAGCGCGCCTCAGGGGGCGGGCAATGAGCAGTTCTTC.

This clone was observed a few times. The chain combines TRBV7-9 with TRBJ1-1; D is unclear. This CDR3 comprises 14 residues. Looked up from germline, CDR1 is SEHNR and CDR2 is FQNEAQ (reference sequence). Between the trimmed V and J ends, which lost 0 bases and 1 base, there was a span of 6 bases. DNA for the CDR3: TGTGCCAGCAGCTTAGCTCCGGGGAACACTGAAGCTTTCTTT. This codes for CASSLAPGNTEAFF.

J is TRBJ2-3 and V is TRBV4-2; perhaps TRBD1 as D (5 bases). CDR3 length: 14 amino acids. The V gene lost 1 base and the J gene lost 7 bases, with 12 bases spanning the gap. Germline CDR1 is LGHNA and CDR2 is YNFKEQ. CDR3 sequence: CASSQGVRENTQYF. Written as DNA, the CDR3 is TGTGCCAGCAGCCAAGGTGTCAGGGAAAATACGCAGTATTTT.